The 30 T cell receptor beta chains below were found in one sample sequenced in a study of blood T cell repertoires in COVID-19. The data were produced by immunoSEQ multiplex PCR, yet TCRdb's version contains in-frame clones alone and is incomplete. The sample has a few hundred thousand clones, about 81% seen once. Sample: PBMCs or T cells enriched from blood (not recorded which). Receptor source: a man aged 35 to 55 who had recovered from COVID-19.

The chain employs TRBV28 and TRBJ1-5; the D is unclear. The CDR3 runs 17 residues. V was pared by 5 bases and J by 7 bases, with 24 bases between. Germline V CDR1 and CDR2: MDHEN, SYDVKM. CDR3 residues: CASSASLMGGLGQPQHF. The CDR3, as DNA: TGTGCCAGCAGTGCCAGCTTGATGGGAGGGTTAGGGCAGCCCCAGCATTTT.

This clone was counted once. The chain recombines TRBV6-1 with TRBJ2-5; 7 nucleotides agree with TRBD1. The CDR3 sequence is 14 residues long. Trimming at V came to 3 bases and at J to 0 bases, leaving 1 base not matched to a gene. Germline V lookup: CDR1 MNHNS, CDR2 SASEGT. CDR3 in amino acids: CASSEDRHQETQYF. Here the CDR3 DNA reads TGTGCCAGCAGTGAGGACAGGCACCAAGAGACCCAGTACTTC.

This CDR3 reads CASSLPGEETQYF. The DNA of the CDR3 is TGTGCCAGCAGCTTGCCGGGAGAAGAGACCCAGTACTTC. The chain couples TRBV11-2 to TRBJ2-5, with D maybe TRBD2 (6 bases). This CDR3 spans 13 amino acids. Germline V gives CDR1 SGHAT, CDR2 FQNNGV. V lost 3 bases to trimming and J lost 3 bases, with 8 bases between them.

This chain connects TRBV29-1 to TRBJ1-2, with TRBD1 matching over 8 bases. Germline-derived CDR1 and CDR2 are SQVTM and ANQGSEA. This CDR3 is built from 12 residues. V trimming: 6 bases; J trimming: 0 bases; junction bases outside the gene matches: 0. CDR3 sequence: CSVGQANYGYTF. The CDR3 DNA follows: TGCAGCGTGGGACAGGCTAACTATGGCTACACCTTC.

The rearrangement uses TRBV18 and TRBJ1-1, with a weak D call TRBD1 (5 bases). V was trimmed by 6 bases and J by 4 bases, leaving 15 bases between them. This CDR3 spans 14 amino acids. The germline V gene has CDR1 KGHSH and CDR2 LQKENI. The CDR3 DNA follows: TGTGCCAGCTCCCCTGGGGGGACGGCCACTGAAGCTTTCTTT. It encodes CASSPGGTATEAFF.

V and J are TRBV7-3 and TRBJ2-3; unclear D gene. There are 14 residues in the CDR3. CDR1 and CDR2 from the germline V gene are SGHTA and FQGTGA. Deletions cut 2 bases from V and 2 bases from J, with 8 bases between. The CDR3 DNA reads TGTGCCAGCAGCTTAGCTCGAGACACAGATACGCAGTATTTT. Its protein is CASSLARDTDTQYF.

This chain uses TRBV19 with TRBJ2-2; 9 nucleotides line up with TRBD1. The germline V gene encodes CDR1 LNHDA and CDR2 SQIVND (reference sequence). The CDR3 is 16 residues long. Losses at the gene ends were 7 bases for V and 4 bases for J; bases not matched to a gene: 10. The CDR3 loop reads CASTGQGSRGTGELFF. The CDR3, as DNA: TGTGCCAGTACGGGACAGGGATCACGGGGCACCGGGGAGCTGTTTTTT.

The chain couples TRBV6-5 to TRBJ1-5, with D hard to call. The CDR3 has 14 residues. V lost 6 bases and J lost 10, with 19 bases in between. Germline V gene sequence: CDR1 MNHEY, CDR2 SVGAGI. The CDR3, as DNA: TGTGCCAGCAGCCCCGCCCTGGACGGGAGACCCCAGCATTTT. This encodes CASSPALDGRPQHF.

V gene TRBV10-2 combines with J gene TRBJ2-3, with a weak D call TRBD2 (6 bases). Germline CDR1 reads WSHSY; CDR2 reads SAAADI. The CDR3 length is 13 residues. V lost 0 bases and J lost 6, with 7 bases in between. The CDR3 sequence: CASSESRGDTQYF. The CDR3 region has the DNA TGCGCCAGCAGTGAGTCCCGGGGGGATACGCAGTATTTT.

In this sample, this clone turned up once. The chain has TRBV28 and TRBJ1-2, with D uncertain. The CDR3 spans 13 residues. Germline V gene sequence: CDR1 MDHEN, CDR2 SYDVKM. V was shortened by 7 bases and J by 4 bases, with 13 bases between the two germline ends. In nucleotides, the CDR3 is TGTGCCAGCACCGGGGATGGAAGCTATGGCTACACCTTC. This gives the protein CASTGDGSYGYTF.

This chain connects TRBV6-5 to TRBJ2-7; D perhaps matches TRBD1 (5 bases). Trimming left V 6 bases short and J 4 bases short, with 10 bases between. CDR1 is MNHEY, CDR2 SVGAGI, per germline. The CDR3 extends over 12 amino acids. The CDR3 coding sequence is TGTGCCAGCAGCCCAGGGTCATACGAGCAGTACTTC. As protein: CASSPGSYEQYF.

The chain carries TRBV7-9 and TRBJ1-2; 11 nucleotides align to TRBD1. In germline, CDR1 is SEHNR, CDR2 FQNEAQ (reference sequence). This CDR3 is built from 16 residues. Losses at the gene ends were 3 bases for V and 1 base for J; bases not matched to a gene: 4. The CDR3 nucleotides are TGTGCCAGCAGCTTCGGGACAGGGGGTCGTAACTATGGCTACACCTTC. Protein: CASSFGTGGRNYGYTF.

This rearrangement joins TRBV9 to TRBJ1-6; 7 positions agree with TRBD1. This CDR3 has 13 amino acids. With V trimmed by 3 bases and J by 10 bases, 4 bases remained unmatched. The V gene's germline CDR1 is SGDLS and CDR2 YYNGEE. The CDR3 coding sequence is TGTGCCAGCAGCGCCACAGGGGACTCACCCCTCCACTTT. This encodes CASSATGDSPLHF.

Here the CDR3 reads CASSRAPSYEQYF. CDR3 DNA sequence: TGTGCCAGCTCCCGAGCCCCATCCTACGAGCAGTACTTC. This chain links TRBV6-5 with TRBJ2-7, with D unresolved. Between the trimmed V and J ends, which lost 8 bases and 1 base, there was a span of 12 bases. This CDR3 has 13 amino acids. Germline-derived CDR1 and CDR2 are MNHEY and SVGAGI.

The rearrangement links TRBV19 to TRBJ1-6; TRBD1 agrees at 10 bases. The V and J ends lost 6 bases and 8 bases, in that order; junction bases with no gene match: 7. The CDR3 sequence is 15 residues long. Germline V CDR1 and CDR2: LNHDA, SQIVND (reference sequence). The CDR3 nucleotides are TGTGCCAGTAGATCCTTCGGACAGGGGGATTCACCCCTCCACTTT. Amino acids: CASRSFGQGDSPLHF.

The chain links TRBV29-1 to TRBJ2-1; weak D call: TRBD2 (5 bases). CDR1 and CDR2 from the germline V gene are SQVTM and ANQGSEA. Trimming left V 2 bases short and J 9 bases short, with 17 bases between. This CDR3 has 14 amino acids. CDR3 in amino acids: CSVELGRRWGEQFF. As DNA, the CDR3 is TGCAGCGTTGAATTAGGACGGAGGTGGGGTGAGCAGTTCTTC.

The rearrangement joins TRBV2 to TRBJ2-5; D gene ambiguous. There are 15 residues in the CDR3. The V and J ends lost 7 bases and 9 bases respectively, with 24 bases between them. Per germline, CDR1 SNHLY and CDR2 FYNNEI. The DNA of the CDR3 is TGTGCCAGCATGTTAGATAACAGCCAAAAACTGGCCCAGTACTTC. It codes for CASMLDNSQKLAQYF.

V usage is TRBV19 and J usage is TRBJ2-1, with 10 positions matching TRBD2. The CDR3 totals 15 residues. V trimming: 7 bases; J trimming: 7 bases; junction bases outside the gene matches: 10. The V gene's germline CDR1 is LNHDA and CDR2 SQIVND (reference sequence). CDR3 region: CASTLEGLALNEQFF. CDR3 sequence (DNA): TGTGCCAGTACTCTCGAGGGACTAGCGCTTAATGAGCAGTTCTTC.

This rearrangement joins TRBV6-1 to TRBJ1-2, with 9 bases aligning to TRBD1. This CDR3 spans 16 amino acids. The J segment lost 10 bases and the V segment lost 0 bases, leaving 12 bases of the junction unmatched. CDR1 and CDR2 from the germline V gene are MNHNS and SASEGT. The CDR3, as DNA: TGTGCCAGCAGTGAAGCTAGGGGACAGGGTAATATGCCCTACACCTTC. This gives the protein CASSEARGQGNMPYTF.

The chain couples TRBV5-6 to TRBJ2-1; 8 nucleotides agree with TRBD2. CDR1 SGHDT and CDR2 YYEEEE come from the germline V gene. The CDR3 consists of 17 residues. With 4 bases clipped from V and 4 bases from J, the junction kept 13 bases outside the gene matches. CDR3 nucleotides: TGTGCCAGCAGCCCGAACCCCTCTAGCGGGCAATACAATGAGCAGTTCTTC. This translates into CASSPNPSSGQYNEQFF.

The V call is TRBV30, the J call TRBJ1-1; D perhaps matches TRBD1 (6 bases). The CDR3 loop spans 16 amino acids. Trimming stripped 3 bases from V and 0 bases from J, with 17 bases between. Germline values: CDR1 GTSNPN, CDR2 SVGIG (reference sequence). The CDR3 DNA sequence: TGTGCCTGGAGGCGCCCGACAGGAGCCTTGAACACTGAAGCTTTCTTT. It specifies CAWRRPTGALNTEAFF.

The chain is built from TRBV18 and TRBJ2-3; D possibly corresponds to TRBD2 (6 bases). V was cut by 3 bases and J by 6 bases, with 22 bases left in between. CDR1 is KGHSH, CDR2 LQKENI, per germline. The CDR3 totals 17 residues. The CDR3 spells CASSPRESAEGWDTQYF. The CDR3 DNA is TGTGCCAGCTCACCCCGGGAGTCCGCCGAGGGTTGGGATACGCAGTATTTT.

J is TRBJ2-1 and V is TRBV3-1 (or the pseudogene TRBV3-2); D is possibly TRBD1 (5 bases). The germline CDR1 and CDR2 sequences are LGHDT and YNNKEL (reference sequence). The CDR3 is 14 residues long. V dropped 4 bases and J dropped 8 bases, with 15 bases sitting between them. CDR3 nucleotide sequence: TGTGCCAGCAGCCCGGACGGCCCCAGGGATGAGCAGTTCTTC. Amino acid sequence: CASSPDGPRDEQFF.

The chain couples TRBV12-2 to TRBJ1-2. TRBV12-2 corresponds to a pseudogene. CDR3 length equals 12 residues. CDR3 bases: TGTGCAAGTCGGAGGACTGAGAGGGGCTACACCTTC. Translated: CASRRTERGYTF.

The chain links TRBV4-2 to TRBJ2-3; TRBD2 matches at 9 bases. The ends lost 1 base at V and 3 bases at J; junction bases unmatched: 8. Germline CDR1 LGHNA, CDR2 YNFKEQ. The CDR3 covers 17 residues. CDR3: CASSQASAGGGTDTQYF. In DNA form, the CDR3 reads TGTGCCAGCAGCCAAGCCTCAGCGGGGGGCGGTACAGATACGCAGTATTTT.

The CDR3 reads CASSPIRTGDGYEQYF. The CDR3 region has the DNA TGTGCCAGCAGCCCAATCCGGACAGGGGACGGCTACGAGCAGTACTTC. The chain has TRBV11-2 and TRBJ2-7, with TRBD1 matching 9 bases. Germline trimming cut 5 bases from V and 3 bases from J; bases unmatched to any gene: 11. Germline CDR1 SGHAT, CDR2 FQNNGV. The CDR3 extends over 16 amino acids. Full variable domain (remainder filled in from reference TRBV11-2 and TRBJ2-7): EAGVAQSPRYKIIEKRQSVAFWCNPISGHATLYWYQQILGQGPKLLIQFQNNGVVDDSQLPKDRFSAERLKGVDSTLKIQPAKLEDSAVYLCASSPIRTGDGYEQYFGPGTRLTVT.

The V and J genes are TRBV18 and TRBJ1-1, with D uncertain. The CDR3 has 14 residues. V gave up 0 bases and J gave up 1 base, with 6 bases separating them. Germline V gene lookup returns CDR1 KGHSH and CDR2 LQKENI. This CDR3 is CASSPPGRNTEAFF. Here the CDR3 DNA reads TGTGCCAGCTCACCACCGGGGAGGAACACTGAAGCTTTCTTT.

This chain connects TRBV29-1 to TRBJ2-5; TRBD2 is a possible D gene (6 bases). The V gene's germline CDR1 is SQVTM and CDR2 ANQGSEA. V was shortened by 0 bases and J by 3 bases, with 8 bases between the two germline ends. The CDR3 consists of 13 residues. CDR3 region: CSVEDGGEETQYF. The CDR3, as DNA: TGCAGCGTTGAAGATGGAGGGGAAGAGACCCAGTACTTC.

The V call is TRBV19, the J call TRBJ1-1, with D unclear. In germline, CDR1 is LNHDA, CDR2 SQIVND (reference sequence). Deletions cut 7 bases from V and 0 bases from J, with 12 bases between. The CDR3 is made up of 14 amino acids. The chain's CDR3 is CASTLGGVNTEAFF. CDR3 sequence (DNA): TGTGCCAGTACCCTCGGAGGAGTGAACACTGAAGCTTTCTTT.

This chain joins TRBV10-3 and TRBJ1-2; D not certain. Trimming took 5 bases from V and 0 from J, leaving 10 bases between them. The CDR3 runs to 14 residues. Germline loops: CDR1 ENHRY, CDR2 SYGVKD. For the CDR3, the DNA is TGTGCCATCAGTACAACAGCACCTAACTATGGCTACACCTTC. Its protein product is CAISTTAPNYGYTF.